What follows are 9 T cell receptor beta chains derived from one specimen sequenced in a study of shared clonotypes between healthy human individuals (dated by TCRdb to between 2020 and 2021). CD8 naive samples consisted of CD45RO-negative cells that were positively selected for CCR7, yielding a CD45RA+CCR7+ population without TemRA cells. The library relied on the immunoSEQ multiplex PCR assay. As stored in TCRdb, this immuneACCESS dataset retains in-frame rearrangements with V and J assigned. A fraction of the clones does not appear; measured against another copy, unresolved V genes explain less than half of the discrepancy, and the remainder lacks a known reason. The table for this sample lists 1.5 million to 2.5 million clones; approximately 95% of them were counted only once. Around 1% of the sample comes from the top ten. The sample comprised naive CD8+ T cells sorted from blood. Explained via the paper, the cell subset or site label denotes: CD45RA+CCR7+. The receptor source for this set is a young man in good health.

The chain uses TRBV6-6 and TRBJ1-4; maybe TRBD1 (5 bases). CDR1 is MNHNY and CDR2 is SVGAGI in the germline V gene (reference sequence). The length of the CDR3 is 13 residues. V gave up 7 bases and J gave up 4 bases, with 10 bases separating them. CDR3 coding DNA: TGTGCCAGCATGGGACCTAGTAATGAAAAACTGTTTTTT. Residues: CASMGPSNEKLFF.

V gene TRBV7-9 combines with J gene TRBJ2-1, with unresolved D. Germline-derived CDR1 and CDR2 are SEHNR and FQNEAQ (reference sequence). This CDR3 comprises 16 residues. V was pared by 5 bases and J by 0 bases, with 14 bases between. The CDR3 DNA reads TGTGCCAGCAGCAGAAGCGACTTTCCCTCCTACAATGAGCAGTTCTTC. It yields the protein CASSRSDFPSYNEQFF.

This chain uses TRBV27 with TRBJ1-1, with 8 bases fitting TRBD1. V dropped 5 bases and J dropped 4; count of bases not matched to a gene: 6. The germline gives CDR1 MNHEY, CDR2 SMNVEV (reference sequence). The CDR3 has 14 residues. The CDR3 DNA reads TGTGCCAGCAGTCGGACAGGGTCCGGCACTGAAGCTTTCTTT. Translation gives CASSRTGSGTEAFF.

This chain joins TRBV4-1 and TRBJ1-2; possibly TRBD1 for D (5 bases). The CDR3 loop spans 15 amino acids. The V gene lost 0 bases and the J gene lost 4 bases, with 12 bases spanning the gap. Germline V gene data show CDR1 as MGHRA and CDR2 as YSYEKL. The CDR3 sequence: CASSQESRDVYGYTF. In DNA, the CDR3 is TGCGCCAGCAGCCAAGAATCCAGGGACGTCTATGGCTACACCTTC.

The rearrangement links TRBV19 to TRBJ1-1; D is uncertain. Germline V gene sequence: CDR1 LNHDA, CDR2 SQIVND (reference sequence). The CDR3 is 15 amino acids. The V end was cut by 3 bases, the J end by 0 bases, with 11 bases between. The CDR3 nucleotides read TGTGCCAGTAGTATTCGGGCGGCTGTGAACACTGAAGCTTTCTTT. Translation: CASSIRAAVNTEAFF.

The chain links TRBV25-1 to TRBJ2-7; D not certain. The CDR3 has 14 amino acids. The V end lost 3 bases, the J end lost 4 bases, and 13 bases lay between the germline ends. Germline V gene data show CDR1 as MGHDK and CDR2 as SYGVNS. The CDR3: CASSDWGEVYEQYF. In DNA form, the CDR3 reads TGTGCCAGCAGTGATTGGGGTGAGGTGTACGAGCAGTACTTC.

This rearrangement joins TRBV9 to TRBJ2-2; 12 bases align to TRBD2. Germline-derived CDR1 and CDR2 are SGDLS and YYNGEE. J lost 5 bases, V lost 4 bases, and 3 bases had no gene match. CDR3 length equals 15 residues. The CDR3 DNA sequence: TGTGCCAGCAGCAAGGGGACTAGCGGGACCGGGGAGCTGTTTTTT. Protein product: CASSKGTSGTGELFF. The variable domain in full, completed from reference TRBV9 and TRBJ2-2, reads DSGVTQTPKHLITATGQRVTLRCSPRSGDLSVYWYQQSLDQGLQFLIQYYNGEERAKGNILERFSAQQFPDLHSELNLSSLELGDSALYFCASSKGTSGTGELFFGEGSRLTVL.

The chain has TRBV9 and TRBJ1-5; D gene unclear. This CDR3 is built from 14 residues. CDR1 and CDR2 (germline): SGDLS, YYNGEE. The V and J ends lost 0 bases and 3 bases respectively, with 7 bases between them. The CDR3 coding sequence is TGTGCCAGCAGCGTAGGATTCCACAATCAGCCCCAGCATTTT. It is translated as CASSVGFHNQPQHF. The complete variable domain, with remaining parts taken from reference TRBV9 and TRBJ1-5, reads DSGVTQTPKHLITATGQRVTLRCSPRSGDLSVYWYQQSLDQGLQFLIQYYNGEERAKGNILERFSAQQFPDLHSELNLSSLELGDSALYFCASSVGFHNQPQHFGDGTRLSIL.

The V call is TRBV15, the J call TRBJ1-4; D uncertain. Germline-derived CDR1 and CDR2 are LNHNV and YYDKDF (reference sequence). V dropped 9 bases and J dropped 0 bases, with 11 bases sitting between them. There are 14 residues in the CDR3. The CDR3 here is CATAGSATNEKLFF. Here the CDR3 DNA reads TGTGCCACGGCGGGCAGTGCAACTAATGAAAAACTGTTTTTT.